Following are 25 T cell receptor beta chains from one sample sequenced in a study of shared clonotypes between healthy human individuals. The table came from immunoSEQ multiplex PCR; TCRdb's copy has only in-frame clones and leaves some out. The repertoire consists of roughly 2.6 million clones, with 90% to 95% occurring once and the leading ten covering about 0.13%. The sequenced sample consisted of naive CD4+ T cells sorted from blood. Subset defined: CD45RA+ positively selected. These receptors all stem from a man younger than 35 in good health.

Of note for this clone: The sample contains more than one DNA sequence encoding this CDR3. The genes are TRBV5-1 and TRBJ2-1, with TRBD2 identical over 7 bases. The junction had 4 bases not matched to a gene; V was cut back by 1 base and J by 0 bases. This CDR3 has 16 residues. The germline V gene has CDR1 SGHRS and CDR2 YFSETQ. The CDR3 sequence is CASSLMGGSSYNEQFF. The CDR3 nucleotides are TGCGCCAGCAGCTTGATGGGCGGGAGCTCCTACAATGAGCAGTTCTTC.

The chain uses TRBV5-6 and TRBJ1-5; unclear D gene. The V gene lost 4 bases and the J gene lost 6 bases, with 11 bases spanning the gap. CDR1 is SGHDT, CDR2 YYEEEE, per germline. CDR3 length equals 13 residues. CDR3 nucleotide sequence: TGTGCCAGCAGCCGCCTGCCGGGTCAGCCCCAGCATTTT. It codes for CASSRLPGQPQHF.

V gene TRBV27 combines with J gene TRBJ2-5; 7 positions agree with TRBD1. The CDR3 length is 13 residues. The V segment lost 4 bases and the J segment 3 bases; nucleotides outside the gene matches: 2. The germline CDR1 and CDR2 sequences are MNHEY and SMNVEV (reference sequence). CDR3 nucleotide sequence: TGTGCCAGCAGTTCGACAGGGAAAGAGACCCAGTACTTC. It specifies CASSSTGKETQYF.

The chain links TRBV6-6 to TRBJ1-2; 7 positions match TRBD1. V dropped 7 bases and J dropped 4; count of bases not matched to a gene: 12. In germline, CDR1 is MNHNY, CDR2 SVGAGI (reference sequence). The CDR3 runs to 15 residues. The CDR3: CASTGETGVIYGYTF. CDR3 sequence (DNA): TGTGCCAGCACGGGGGAAACAGGGGTAATCTATGGCTACACCTTC.

Turning to this clone: Other nucleotide sequences from this sample produce the same CDR3. This rearrangement joins TRBV7-9 to TRBJ2-5, with TRBD1 matching 7 bases. CDR3 size: 14 residues. J lost 2 bases, V lost 1 base, and 1 base had no gene match. In germline, CDR1 is SEHNR, CDR2 FQNEAQ (reference sequence). The chain's CDR3 is CASSLGQGQETQYF. CDR3 in DNA: TGTGCCAGCAGCTTAGGACAGGGACAAGAGACCCAGTACTTC.

This chain uses TRBV27 with TRBJ1-1; weak D call: TRBD1 (5 bases). Germline V gene lookup returns CDR1 MNHEY and CDR2 SMNVEV (reference sequence). Trimming took 5 bases from V and 2 from J, leaving 12 bases between them. CDR3 length equals 14 residues. The DNA of the CDR3 is TGTGCCAGCAGTCTCGGACATCTCAACACTGAAGCTTTCTTT. Its translation is CASSLGHLNTEAFF.

The chain employs TRBV2 and TRBJ1-3, with a weak D call TRBD1 (5 bases). Trimming left V 7 bases short and J 1 base short, with 11 bases between. Germline V CDR1 and CDR2: SNHLY, FYNNEI. This CDR3 comprises 14 residues. CDR3 loop: CASKEGVSGNTIYF. CDR3 nucleotide sequence: TGTGCCAGCAAAGAAGGGGTGTCTGGAAACACCATATATTTT.

The chain carries TRBV10-3 and TRBJ1-6; 9 nucleotides match TRBD1. V lost 11 bases and J lost 9; bases outside the gene matches: 11. CDR3 length: 14 residues. Germline CDR1 is ENHRY and CDR2 is SYGVKD. For the CDR3, the DNA is TGTGCCTCCCGAGGCGGGACAGGGCGTTCACCCCTCCACTTT. Translation: CASRGGTGRSPLHF.

This clone was seen only a few times. The chain combines TRBV18 with TRBJ1-1; D gene ambiguous. Looked up from germline, CDR1 is KGHSH and CDR2 is LQKENI. V lost 6 bases and J lost 2, with 13 bases in between. The CDR3 runs 14 residues. CDR3: CASSRGPGNTEAFF. CDR3 DNA: TGTGCCAGCTCCCGTGGTCCGGGAAACACTGAAGCTTTCTTT.

The chain recombines TRBV7-2 with TRBJ1-2; D remains ambiguous. The germline gives CDR1 SGHTA, CDR2 FQGNSA. V lost 3 bases to trimming and J lost 7 bases, with 21 bases between them. CDR3 size: 16 residues. CDR3: CASSLYPAPGWGGYTF. CDR3 in DNA: TGTGCCAGCAGCTTGTATCCGGCTCCGGGTTGGGGTGGCTACACCTTC.

The chain has TRBV5-1 and TRBJ1-5; D gene ambiguous. There are 17 residues in the CDR3. In germline, CDR1 is SGHRS, CDR2 YFSETQ. The V and J ends lost 0 bases and 1 base respectively, with 14 bases between them. The CDR3 region has the DNA TGCGCCAGCAGCTTGGATAGACACCGGGAGAGCAATCAGCCCCAGCATTTT. Residues: CASSLDRHRESNQPQHF.

The chain recombines TRBV5-4 with TRBJ1-1; possible D gene TRBD1, 5 bases. CDR1 is SGHNT and CDR2 is YYREEE in the germline V gene (reference sequence). The CDR3 has 15 amino acids. V was cut by 4 bases and J by 4 bases, with 17 bases left in between. Here the CDR3 DNA reads TGTGCCAGCAGCCCAAGGTACGGGGGGGGCACTGAAGCTTTCTTT. This encodes CASSPRYGGGTEAFF. The full variable domain, in which reference TRBV5-4 and TRBJ1-1 provide the parts outside the CDR3, is ETGVTQSPTHLIKTRGQQVTLRCSSQSGHNTVSWYQQALGQGPQFIFQYYREEENGRGNFPPRFSGLQFPNYSSELNVNALELDDSALYLCASSPRYGGGTEAFFGQGTRLTVV.

The rearrangement joins TRBV5-1 to TRBJ2-7; TRBD2 matches 16 bases. Germline CDR1 is SGHRS and CDR2 is YFSETQ. The CDR3 extends over 18 amino acids. Trimming took 0 bases from V and 2 from J; bases not matched to a gene: 5. CDR3 residues: CASSLATGTSGGAYEQYF. DNA of the CDR3: TGCGCCAGCAGCTTGGCTACCGGGACTAGCGGGGGGGCCTACGAGCAGTACTTC.

The chain links TRBV6-5 to TRBJ1-4; D possibly corresponds to TRBD1 (5 bases). This CDR3 region has 14 residues. Germline V lookup: CDR1 MNHEY, CDR2 SVGAGI. Trimming stripped 6 bases from V and 8 bases from J, with 16 bases between. The CDR3 DNA is TGTGCCAGCAGCAGGTGGTCGGGGGGAGAAAAACTGTTTTTT. This encodes CASSRWSGGEKLFF.

This clone has just one count. The chain employs TRBV7-2 and TRBJ2-3; 11 nucleotides align to TRBD2. V dropped 0 bases and J dropped 3; count of bases not matched to a gene: 2. The CDR3 is 16 residues long. Germline V gene lookup returns CDR1 SGHTA and CDR2 FQGNSA. The CDR3: CASSLAVAGGTDTQYF. CDR3 nucleotide sequence: TGTGCCAGCAGCTTAGCGGTAGCGGGGGGGACAGATACGCAGTATTTT.

The chain has TRBV6-1 and TRBJ1-4; D remains unclear. Germline CDR1 reads MNHNS; CDR2 reads SASEGT. The V gene lost 6 bases and the J gene lost 0 bases, with 11 bases spanning the gap. The CDR3 contains 15 residues. The CDR3 sequence: CASREETATNEKLFF. DNA for the CDR3: TGTGCCAGCAGGGAGGAGACGGCAACTAATGAAAAACTGTTTTTT.

V and J are TRBV14 and TRBJ1-2; perhaps TRBD1 as D (6 bases). From germline, CDR1 is SGHDN and CDR2 FVKESK. The CDR3 runs to 14 residues. Trimming took off 3 bases at V and 8 bases at J, with 16 bases between the two ends. Here the CDR3 reads CASSQLDRSVGYTF. DNA for the CDR3: TGTGCCAGCAGCCAGCTTGACAGGTCCGTCGGCTACACCTTC.

The chain uses TRBV10-3 and TRBJ1-3, with unresolved D. The CDR3 spans 15 residues. V was trimmed by 3 bases and J by 0 bases, leaving 9 bases between them. Germline assignment: CDR1 ENHRY and CDR2 SYGVKD. Here the CDR3 DNA reads TGTGCCATCAGTGACTACGGCGGCTCTGGAAACACCATATATTTT. Translated: CAISDYGGSGNTIYF.

This clone has only one observation. The rearrangement links TRBV4-2 to TRBJ2-1; TRBD2 matches 7 bases. The CDR3 is 15 amino acids. CDR1 and CDR2 (germline): LGHNA, YNFKEQ. J was trimmed by 5 bases and V by 4 bases; bases with no gene match: 8. The CDR3 DNA is TGTGCCAGCAGCCGGGGCGGGGAGGGAAACAATGAGCAGTTCTTC. Translation gives CASSRGGEGNNEQFF.

This clone has a single count. The rearrangement links TRBV10-3 to TRBJ2-7, with no clear D. Deletions cut 4 bases from V and 0 bases from J, with 7 bases between. Per germline, CDR1 ENHRY and CDR2 SYGVKD. The CDR3 covers 13 residues. This CDR3 is CAISVASSYEQYF. CDR3 sequence (DNA): TGTGCCATCAGTGTGGCCAGCTCCTACGAGCAGTACTTC.

The gene calls are TRBV18 and TRBJ2-1; D ambiguous. Germline V gene lookup returns CDR1 KGHSH and CDR2 LQKENI. V was clipped by 4 bases and J by 4 bases, with 5 bases between them. The CDR3 is 12 amino acids. The CDR3 protein is CASSLLYNEQFF. In DNA form, the CDR3 reads TGTGCCAGCTCACTGCTATACAATGAGCAGTTCTTC.

This clone was detected only once. The V call is TRBV4-2, the J call TRBJ2-3; D is undetermined. With 0 bases removed from V and 4 bases from J, the gap between germline ends came to 11 bases. The CDR3 has 15 amino acids. From germline, CDR1 is LGHNA and CDR2 YNFKEQ. The CDR3 region is CASSQEMTRADTQYF. The CDR3 DNA follows: TGTGCCAGCAGCCAAGAGATGACTCGGGCAGATACGCAGTATTTT.

The V and J genes are TRBV7-2 and TRBJ2-1, with 9 nucleotides matching TRBD2. The CDR3 has 17 amino acids. V dropped 2 bases and J dropped 7; count of bases not matched to a gene: 12. The germline CDR1 and CDR2 sequences are SGHTA and FQGNSA. DNA for the CDR3: TGTGCCAGCAGCTTATCGCTTTTCGGAGCGGGAGGAAATGAGCAGTTCTTC. This gives the protein CASSLSLFGAGGNEQFF.

This rearrangement joins TRBV5-1 to TRBJ1-1; tentatively, D is TRBD1 (5 bases). CDR3 size: 14 residues. V was trimmed by 4 bases and J by 1 base, leaving 11 bases between them. Per the germline V gene, CDR1 is SGHRS and CDR2 is YFSETQ. The CDR3 nucleotides read TGCGCCAGCAGCCCGGATGGGGGGAACACTGAAGCTTTCTTT. Residues: CASSPDGGNTEAFF.

This clone was counted a few times. The chain recombines TRBV18 with TRBJ1-5; 8 positions agree with TRBD1. This CDR3 is 14 amino acids long. The V segment lost 6 bases and the J segment 4 bases; nucleotides outside the gene matches: 5. The V gene's germline CDR1 is KGHSH and CDR2 LQKENI. CDR3 in DNA: TGTGCCAGCTCTATGGACAGGGCGAATCAGCCCCAGCATTTT. It is translated as CASSMDRANQPQHF.